This entry lists 18 T cell receptor beta chains sequenced from one sample in a study of blood T cell repertoires in COVID-19. Only in-frame clones appear in the TCRdb table, and some are missing; sequencing was by immunoSEQ multiplex PCR. This repertoire shows approximately 170,000 clones, about nine tenths found once; its top ten account for 4%. Sample: peripheral blood. The receptors derive from a woman between 65 and 79 years old with acute or convalescent COVID-19.

This chain joins TRBV4-1 and TRBJ2-5; TRBD2 agrees at 8 bases. The CDR3 totals 15 residues. Germline loops: CDR1 MGHRA, CDR2 YSYEKL. Trimming cost V 4 bases and J 2 bases; bases outside gene matches: 6. Here the CDR3 reads CASSPRGGNQETQYF. Here the CDR3 DNA reads TGCGCCAGCAGCCCCCGGGGGGGAAATCAAGAGACCCAGTACTTC.

This clone was detected once. This sequence joins TRBV19 and TRBJ2-3; TRBD1 matches 7 bases. CDR1 and CDR2 (germline): LNHDA, SQIVND (reference sequence). V dropped 5 bases and J dropped 9; count of bases not matched to a gene: 17. The CDR3 length is 16 residues. The CDR3, as DNA: TGTGCCAGTAGTTCACCCCGTAAGGACAGGACCATAACGCAGTATTTT. Protein: CASSSPRKDRTITQYF. Using reference TRBV19 and TRBJ2-3 for the parts outside the CDR3, the full variable domain is DGGITQSPKYLFRKEGQNVTLSCEQNLNHDAMYWYRQDPGQGLRLIYYSQIVNDFQKGDIAEGYSVSREKKESFPLTVTSAQKNPTAFYLCASSSPRKDRTITQYFGPGTRLTVL.

The chain joins TRBV7-9 to TRBJ1-4; 9 bases agree with TRBD1. The CDR3 sequence is 16 residues long. V was clipped by 2 bases and J by 7 bases; unmatched bases: 8. Per germline, CDR1 SEHNR and CDR2 FQNEAQ (reference sequence). The CDR3 nucleotides are TGTGCCAGCAGCTTATCGTGGGACAGGGTTGGTGAAAAACTGTTTTTT. This gives the protein CASSLSWDRVGEKLFF.

Details on this clone: Germline is not matched at one junction end, which may reflect a read error. The chain combines TRBV2 with TRBJ2-7; unclear D gene. CDR1 is SNHLY and CDR2 is FYNNEI in the germline V gene. The CDR3 is made up of 11 amino acids. This CDR3 reads CATSASYEQYF. The CDR3 DNA follows: TGTGCCACCAGTGCGTCCTACGAGCAGTACTTC.

V usage is TRBV29-1 and J usage is TRBJ1-2; D is perhaps TRBD1 (5 bases). CDR1 SQVTM and CDR2 ANQGSEA come from the germline V gene. The CDR3 is 12 amino acids. Trimming shortened V by 5 bases and J by 4 bases, and 11 bases separated the two germline ends. The chain's CDR3 is CSVWNGAYGYTF. In DNA, the CDR3 is TGCAGCGTTTGGAATGGGGCCTATGGCTACACCTTC.

This clone occurred a few times. J is TRBJ2-2 and V is TRBV4-2; 11 bases map to TRBD2. Germline V gives CDR1 LGHNA, CDR2 YNFKEQ. The CDR3 is 17 amino acids. The J segment lost 4 bases and the V segment lost 3 bases, leaving 7 bases of the junction unmatched. CDR3 in amino acids: CASSQASGGTPTGELFF. The DNA of the CDR3 is TGTGCCAGCAGCCAGGCTAGCGGGGGGACCCCCACCGGGGAGCTGTTTTTT.

This chain connects TRBV24-1 to TRBJ2-5; 7 positions agree with TRBD1. Germline-derived CDR1 and CDR2 are KGHDR and SFDVKD. Unmatched junction bases numbered 10, after V lost 2 bases and J lost 5 bases. The CDR3 runs 16 residues. Written as DNA, the CDR3 is TGTGCCACCAGTGATTCCTCGACAGGGTATCGCGAGACCCAGTACTTC. Translated, it gives CATSDSSTGYRETQYF.

In this sample, this clone turned up a few times. The J gene is TRBJ2-7, the V gene TRBV11-3; D is perhaps TRBD1 (6 bases). The CDR3 contains 14 residues. Germline V gives CDR1 SGHNT, CDR2 YENEEA. Trimming took 5 bases from V and 3 from J, leaving 14 bases between them. This CDR3 is CASSPSGGHYEQYF. In DNA form, the CDR3 reads TGTGCCAGCAGCCCATCTGGGGGACACTACGAGCAGTACTTC. The full variable domain, with the rest looked up from reference TRBV11-3 and TRBJ2-7, is EAGVVQSPRYKIIEKKQPVAFWCNPISGHNTLYWYLQNLGQGPELLIRYENEEAVDDSQLPKDRFSAERLKGVDSTLKIQPAELGDSAVYLCASSPSGGHYEQYFGPGTRLTVT.

This chain links TRBV7-9 with TRBJ2-3, with D unclear. The CDR3 has 14 residues. Trimming removed 5 bases at V and 1 base at J, with 10 bases between. CDR1 SEHNR and CDR2 FQNEAQ come from the germline V gene (reference sequence). The CDR3 reads CASSVRAGTDTQYF. CDR3 DNA: TGTGCCAGCAGCGTACGTGCGGGCACAGATACGCAGTATTTT.

This chain uses TRBV6-5 with TRBJ1-2; D is possibly TRBD1 (5 bases). CDR1 and CDR2 from the germline V gene are MNHEY and SVGAGI. The CDR3 contains 16 residues. With 0 bases removed from V and 2 bases from J, the gap between germline ends came to 13 bases. The CDR3 spells CASSYSRRDHNYGYTF. The DNA for the CDR3 is TGTGCCAGCAGTTACTCCCGCAGGGATCACAACTATGGCTACACCTTC.

This clone came up a few times. V usage is TRBV4-1 and J usage is TRBJ1-1, with 7 bases identical to TRBD1. The V segment lost 1 base and the J segment 11 bases; nucleotides outside the gene matches: 1. CDR1 and CDR2 from the germline V gene are MGHRA and YSYEKL. The CDR3 spans 11 residues. CDR3 sequence: CASSQGTGAFF. CDR3 coding DNA: TGCGCCAGCAGCCAAGGGACAGGTGCTTTCTTT.

This clone was detected only once. This sequence joins TRBV6-4 and TRBJ1-5, with D possibly being TRBD1 (6 bases). The CDR3 length is 13 residues. V was shortened by 6 bases and J by 9 bases, with 15 bases between the two germline ends. Germline V gives CDR1 MRHNA, CDR2 SNTAGT. The CDR3 sequence: CASSVDSQGPQHF. CDR3 coding DNA: TGTGCCAGCAGCGTGGACAGCCAAGGGCCCCAGCATTTT.

The chain combines TRBV27 with TRBJ1-2, with 7 bases identical to TRBD1. Germline loops: CDR1 MNHEY, CDR2 SMNVEV (reference sequence). The CDR3 consists of 15 residues. V was pared by 5 bases and J by 5 bases, with 11 bases of the junction left unmatched. The CDR3: CASSPRRTGAYGYTF. The DNA of the CDR3 is TGTGCCAGCAGTCCAAGAAGGACAGGCGCTTATGGCTACACCTTC.

The genes are TRBV11-2 and TRBJ2-2, with D maybe TRBD2 (6 bases). Germline CDR1 is SGHAT and CDR2 is FQNNGV. Between the trimmed V and J ends, which lost 4 bases and 7 bases, there was a span of 7 bases. This CDR3 contains 12 residues. CDR3 amino acids: CASSSGVGELFF. CDR3 coding DNA: TGTGCCAGCAGCTCGGGGGTCGGGGAGCTGTTTTTT.

The CDR3 DNA sequence: TGTGCCAGTAGTCAGGGGTTTTCTGAAGCTTTCTTT. This encodes CASSQGFSEAFF. The rearrangement joins TRBV19 to TRBJ1-1, with D perhaps TRBD1 (6 bases). This CDR3 is 12 amino acids long. Germline V CDR1 and CDR2: LNHDA, SQIVND (reference sequence). Trimming took off 5 bases at V and 6 bases at J, with 10 bases between the two ends.

This clone was observed once. The chain has TRBV2 and TRBJ1-2, with D unclear. V was pared by 8 bases and J by 8 bases, with 12 bases between. Germline V gives CDR1 SNHLY, CDR2 FYNNEI. The CDR3 contains 11 residues. The CDR3 sequence: CASESVGGYTF. CDR3 bases: TGTGCCAGCGAGAGCGTCGGAGGCTACACCTTC.

The chain uses TRBV4-3 and TRBJ2-5, with D maybe TRBD1 (6 bases). The DNA end favors TRBJ2-7, so the J call may be wrong. This CDR3 is built from 13 residues. From germline, CDR1 is LGHNA and CDR2 YSLEER. The CDR3 region is CASSERTDYEQYF. CDR3 bases: TGCGCCAGCAGCGAGAGGACAGACTACGAGCAGTACTTC.

The V and J genes are TRBV4-3 and TRBJ2-3; a possible D gene is TRBD1 (6 bases). V dropped 1 base and J dropped 7 bases, with 21 bases sitting between them. CDR1 and CDR2 from the germline V gene are LGHNA and YSLEER. This CDR3 has 17 amino acids. The CDR3, as DNA: TGCGCCAGCAGCCAAGTCGCGGCAGGGGTTGGAATAAATACGCAGTATTTT. This codes for CASSQVAAGVGINTQYF.